This entry features one TCR beta chain sequence. The record originates from a study of blood T cell repertoires in COVID-19. Here immunoSEQ multiplex PCR was the method, and the copy in TCRdb shows in-frame clones only, minus some. The table records about 330,000 clones, about 87% of them present only once. CDR1 SQVTM and CDR2 ANQGSEA come from the germline V gene. This CDR3 is built from 12 residues. The germline V and J ends were trimmed by 6 bases and 4 bases, with 12 bases remaining between them. The chain carries TRBV29-1 and TRBJ1-2; tentatively, D is TRBD1 (5 bases). The receptor was isolated from a man aged 25-40 years who had recovered from COVID-19. Sample: PBMCs or T cells enriched from blood (not recorded which). CDR3 residues: CSVGGDLYGYTF. Written as DNA, the CDR3 is TGCAGCGTGGGGGGGGATCTCTATGGCTACACCTTC.